These 7 T cell receptor beta chains came from one sample sequenced in a study of T cells after yellow fever vaccination. TCRdb reanalysed the 5' RACE reads using MiXCR and keeps one entry per CDR3 protein. The sample shows about 320,000 distinct CDR3 sequences, 9.5% to 15% of them seen only once. This specimen was CD4+ T cells sorted from PBMCs, taken 15 days after the yellow fever booster vaccination. The receptors were sampled from a young man who received the YFV17D yellow fever vaccine.

This clonotype was recorded many times. The chain has TRBV20-1 and TRBJ2-2, with D unclear. Germline values: CDR1 DFQATT, CDR2 SNEGSKA (reference sequence). The CDR3 spans 12 residues. The V end was cut by 2 bases, the J end by 0 bases, with 1 base between. The CDR3 coding sequence is TGCAGTGCTAGAACGAACACCGGGGAGCTGTTTTTT. Translation gives CSARTNTGELFF.

The CDR3 DNA is TGCAGTGCTAGAGATCCGTACGCGGGGGGGAATGAGCAGTTCTTC. Translating it yields CSARDPYAGGNEQFF. The V and J genes are TRBV20-1 and TRBJ2-1; 9 bases are shared with TRBD2. The germline CDR1 and CDR2 sequences are DFQATT and SNEGSKA (reference sequence). J gave up 7 bases and V 0 bases, and 7 bases lay outside the gene matches. The CDR3 length is 15 residues.

The V gene is TRBV25-1, the J gene TRBJ2-1; D may be TRBD2 (6 bases). V was clipped by 4 bases and J by 4 bases, with 11 bases between them. Germline CDR1 reads MGHDK; CDR2 reads SYGVNS. This CDR3 region has 14 residues. In DNA form, the CDR3 reads TGTGCCAGCAGTGCGCGGGAAAGATACAATGAGCAGTTCTTC. As protein: CASSARERYNEQFF.

This clonotype was counted a few times. J is TRBJ2-1 and V is TRBV5-1, with 12 nucleotides matching TRBD2. J was trimmed by 6 bases and V by 2 bases; bases with no gene match: 3. Germline assignment: CDR1 SGHRS and CDR2 YFSETQ. The CDR3 covers 15 residues. CDR3 coding DNA: TGCGCCAGCAGCTTACTAGCGGGGGGCACCAATGAGCAGTTCTTC. Residues: CASSLLAGGTNEQFF. The entire variable domain, with the rest obtained from reference TRBV5-1 and TRBJ2-1, is as follows: KAGVTQTPRYLIKTRGQQVTLSCSPISGHRSVSWYQQTPGQGLQFLFEYFSETQRNKGNFPGRFSGRQFSNSRSEMNVSTLELGDSALYLCASSLLAGGTNEQFFGPGTRLTVL.

This clonotype was counted a few times. The chain couples TRBV12-3 or TRBV12-4 to TRBJ2-3; D is possibly TRBD1 or TRBD2 (6 bases each). The V gene lost 6 bases and the J gene lost 2 bases, with 15 bases spanning the gap. This CDR3 is built from 15 residues. CDR3 sequence: CASSPAPGATDTQYF. As DNA, the CDR3 is TGTGCCAGCAGCCCGGCCCCGGGGGCCACAGATACGCAGTATTTT.

In this sample, this clonotype turned up many times. This chain joins TRBV6-2 or TRBV6-3 and TRBJ2-5; D remains ambiguous. The CDR3 runs to 14 residues. V shed 7 bases and J shed 5 bases, with 17 bases lying between them. Per germline, CDR1 MNHEY and CDR2 SVGEGT. The CDR3 loop is CASTQPWPGETQYF. Here the CDR3 DNA reads TGTGCCAGCACCCAACCATGGCCTGGGGAGACCCAGTACTTC.

This clonotype was detected a few times. This chain links TRBV25-1 with TRBJ2-1; D could derive from TRBD1 or TRBD2 (5 bases each). Trimming took off 4 bases at V and 8 bases at J, with 9 bases between the two ends. This CDR3 is built from 12 residues. Germline loops: CDR1 MGHDK, CDR2 SYGVNS. CDR3 sequence reads: CASSVRGHEQFF. The CDR3 DNA sequence: TGTGCCAGCAGTGTAAGGGGACATGAGCAGTTCTTC.